This TCR beta chain was captured by sequencing in a study of T cell clonality in common variable immunodeficiency. Study-level points and caveats: Common variable immunodeficiency TCR beta sequences reportedly had fewer deletions and N-nucleotide insertions. Authors noted CVID clonality's cause needs subpopulation repertoire sequencing.

The protocol was immunoSEQ multiplex PCR, while the TCRdb copy is restricted to in-frame clones and leaves out a portion. Singletons are absent from the sample, which has 14,000 or so clones. Trimming removed 5 bases from V and 2 bases from J, with 12 bases in between. This CDR3 region has 15 residues. CDR1 and CDR2 from the germline V gene are LNHDA and SQIVND (reference sequence). This clone was counted only a few times. Its cognate antigen is unknown. The read ends 3 residues shy of where the CDR3 ends; the end is completed using the germline J gene. The chain combines TRBV19 with TRBJ1-4; D ambiguous. The specimen sequenced was peripheral blood mononuclear cells. This clonotype was sampled from a human donor with common variable immunodeficiency. Partial CDR3 DNA: TGTGCCAGTAGTGTTGCAGGTGTCACTAATGAAAAA. This encodes CASSVAGVTNEK. The entire CDR3 is CASSVAGVTNEKLFF.